This T cell receptor beta chain was sequenced during a study of blood T cell repertoires in COVID-19. About the research overall: Spain, Italy and the United States supplied samples that represented acute and convalescent COVID-19. PBMCs, B-cell-depleted T cells, or T cells provided the cDNA or gDNA that made up the material.

Trimming removed 1 base from V and 2 bases from J, with 19 bases in between. Germline V gives CDR1 LGHNA, CDR2 YSLEER. The CDR3 loop spans 18 amino acids. Under the authors' procedure: Amplified reference gene primers provided the basis for estimating nucleated cell counts. Here immunoSEQ multiplex PCR was the method, and the copy in TCRdb shows in-frame clones only, minus some. The V and J calls and clone size are taken from that table; D and trimming were inferred from the DNA. The sample records about 180,000 clones, 70% to 90% being singletons. The clonotype comes from a man aged 65 to 79 with active or convalescent COVID-19. The V gene is TRBV4-3, the J gene TRBJ2-3; D is possibly TRBD2 (7 bases). Source material: peripheral blood. The CDR3 reads CASSQVKGGGLITDTQYF. CDR3 DNA: TGCGCCAGCAGCCAAGTAAAAGGGGGGGGCCTTATCACAGATACGCAGTATTTT.